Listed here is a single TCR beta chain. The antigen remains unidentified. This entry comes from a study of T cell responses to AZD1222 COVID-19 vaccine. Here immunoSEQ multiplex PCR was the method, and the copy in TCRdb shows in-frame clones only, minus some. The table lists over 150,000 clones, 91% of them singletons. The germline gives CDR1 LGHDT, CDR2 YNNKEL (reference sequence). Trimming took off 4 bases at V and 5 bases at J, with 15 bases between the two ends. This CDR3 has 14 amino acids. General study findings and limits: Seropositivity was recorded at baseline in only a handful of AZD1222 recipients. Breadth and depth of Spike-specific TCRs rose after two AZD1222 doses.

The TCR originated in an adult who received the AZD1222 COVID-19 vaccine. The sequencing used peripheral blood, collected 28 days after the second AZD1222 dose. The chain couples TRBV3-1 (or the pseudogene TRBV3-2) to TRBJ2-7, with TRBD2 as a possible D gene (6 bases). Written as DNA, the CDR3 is TGTGCCAGCAGCCCCTCGTCACTAGCCCACGAGCAGTACTTC. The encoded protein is CASSPSSLAHEQYF.